This T cell receptor (beta chain) was observed in a study of T cells in tuberculosis. Across the study: CD1B tetramers identified T cells specific for mycobacterial lipid GMM. Study-level results: Some low-affinity tetramer-binding T cells may be absent from this sample.

This CDR3 region has 19 residues. Looked up from germline, CDR1 is MNHEY and CDR2 is SMNVEV (reference sequence). The J segment lost 2 bases and the V segment lost 6 bases, leaving 13 bases of the junction unmatched. Thawed, overnight-rested PBMC were stained with GMM-loaded CD1B tetramer, viability dye and anti-CD3, then sorted. C32 glucose monomycolate from Rhodococcus equi was loaded onto the CD1B tetramers. Approximately 100,000 tetramer-negative cells were sorted from each donor. Clones were read by immunoSEQ multiplex PCR, and TCRdb kept only the in-frame ones, dropping some. The sample lists roughly 92,000 clones, approximately 91% occurring once.

This sequence was found in an adult woman with latent tuberculosis. The sequenced material came from CD1b-GMM tetramer-negative cells sorted from PBMCs. This chain connects TRBV27 to TRBJ2-6, with 10 positions matching TRBD1. The CDR3 is CASRNTGTGVRAGANVLTF. DNA for the CDR3: TGTGCCAGCAGGAATACCGGGACAGGGGTGAGGGCTGGGGCCAACGTCCTGACTTTC.